The T cell receptor (beta chain) under discussion was sequenced for a study of response to subunit inactivated influenza vaccine (dated by TCRdb to the late 2010s). Background on the whole study: The study used deep quantitative T cell receptor repertoire profiling to track responses to a trivalent subunit inactivated influenza vaccine.

Library generation was performed with RT-PCR. For sequencing, an Illumina HiSeq 2500 was employed. TCRdb passed the public sequencing reads through fastp at Q25 and MiXCR, retaining productive beta sequences. Rows matching on CDR3 protein sequence are summarized as one entry with the most common DNA and genes. Across this sample there are about 500,000 distinct CDR3 sequences, with 16% seen only once. The ten largest clones capture 2.5% to 3.5% of the sample. Concerning this clonotype: Its antigen is still unknown. Base qualities are missing; no much larger clone stands one base away.

General study outcomes and caveats: The authors suggested that each seasonal influenza vaccination may recruit only a limited number of new T cells.

The junction carries 13 bases between V and J, which are trimmed by 7 bases and 6 bases respectively. According to the germline V gene, CDR1 reads MNHEY and CDR2 reads SVGAGI. Reading from cysteine to phenylalanine, the CDR3 counts 12 amino acids. The read is trimmed to its CDR3 DNA, 36 bases read in frame from base 1. The sequence joins TRBV6-5 to TRBJ2-7, with an unclear D gene assignment. This TCR was sampled from a man between 50 and 75 years old who received an inactivated influenza vaccine. Donor details come from another sample of the same person, matched by shared clones. The sequenced sample was CD4+ T cells sorted from PBMCs, obtained around 25 months after vaccination. CDR3 protein: CASTRTRLEQYF. The bases read TGTGCCAGCACCCGGACCCGCCTCGAGCAGTACTTC.